This passage covers 20 T cell receptor beta chains from one sample sequenced in a study of blood T cell repertoires in COVID-19. Generated by immunoSEQ multiplex PCR, the TCRdb table keeps only in-frame clones and is missing some. The table includes roughly 120,000 clones, roughly 85% detected once. The specimen was peripheral blood. The receptors were sampled from a woman of 80 years or more with active or convalescent COVID-19.

The rearrangement joins TRBV28 to TRBJ1-5, with D tentatively TRBD1 (6 bases). Germline CDR1 reads MDHEN; CDR2 reads SYDVKM. CDR3 length: 16 amino acids. Trimming shortened V by 5 bases and J by 3 bases, and 17 bases separated the two germline ends. DNA of the CDR3: TGTGCCAGCAGTCCCCGACTCAGACAGGTCAATCAGCCCCAGCATTTT. Protein product: CASSPRLRQVNQPQHF.

The count of this clone is one. The chain recombines TRBV5-6 with TRBJ2-7, with 14 bases that match TRBD2. In germline, CDR1 is SGHDT, CDR2 YYEEEE. CDR3 length equals 16 residues. Losses at the gene ends were 4 bases for V and 5 bases for J; bases not matched to a gene: 8. The CDR3: CASSQGLAGEFHEQYF. CDR3 coding DNA: TGTGCCAGCAGCCAGGGACTAGCGGGAGAGTTCCACGAGCAGTACTTC.

This chain connects TRBV29-1 to TRBJ2-6; D is unresolved. V was clipped by 4 bases and J by 0 bases, with 7 bases between them. The CDR3 loop spans 14 amino acids. The V gene's germline CDR1 is SQVTM and CDR2 ANQGSEA. The CDR3 DNA is TGCAGCGTTGGTACAGCCTCTGGGGCCAACGTCCTGACTTTC. Protein product: CSVGTASGANVLTF.

The rearrangement uses TRBV9 and TRBJ2-1; 14 positions agree with TRBD2. Trimming at V came to 0 bases and at J to 1 base, leaving 6 bases not matched to a gene. From germline, CDR1 is SGDLS and CDR2 YYNGEE. This CDR3 region has 19 residues. CDR3 in DNA: TGTGCCAGCAGCGTAGACCCCGGGACTAGCGGGAGTTCCTACAATGAGCAGTTCTTC. It translates to CASSVDPGTSGSSYNEQFF. Full variable domain (remainder filled in from reference TRBV9 and TRBJ2-1): DSGVTQTPKHLITATGQRVTLRCSPRSGDLSVYWYQQSLDQGLQFLIQYYNGEERAKGNILERFSAQQFPDLHSELNLSSLELGDSALYFCASSVDPGTSGSSYNEQFFGPGTRLTVL.

The chain combines TRBV7-2 with TRBJ2-2; possibly TRBD2 for D (5 bases). The germline CDR1 and CDR2 sequences are SGHTA and FQGNSA. V lost 1 base and J lost 2, with 14 bases in between. CDR3 size: 17 residues. CDR3 amino acids: CASSLGWLAQNTGELFF. The CDR3 nucleotides read TGTGCCAGCAGCTTAGGATGGCTAGCACAAAACACCGGGGAGCTGTTTTTT.

The chain recombines TRBV24-1 with TRBJ2-3; no reliable D call. CDR1 and CDR2 from the germline V gene are KGHDR and SFDVKD. Trimming left V 3 bases short and J 0 bases short, with 6 bases between. The CDR3 runs 14 residues. The CDR3 DNA is TGTGCCACCAGTGATGTGACTAGCACAGATACGCAGTATTTT. Translating gives CATSDVTSTDTQYF.

The chain employs TRBV28 and TRBJ1-4; TRBD1 aligns across 8 bases. Trimming at V came to 5 bases and at J to 6 bases, leaving 5 bases not matched to a gene. The germline V gene has CDR1 MDHEN and CDR2 SYDVKM. The CDR3 runs 14 residues. CDR3 sequence (DNA): TGTGCCAGCAGTACCGGGACAGGCTATGAAAAACTGTTTTTT. It specifies CASSTGTGYEKLFF.

The rearrangement uses TRBV5-6 and TRBJ2-7; the D gene is possibly TRBD1 (6 bases). Germline V CDR1 and CDR2: SGHDT, YYEEEE. The V end lost 1 base, the J end lost 2 bases, and 13 bases lay between the germline ends. The CDR3 extends over 15 amino acids. The CDR3 region is CASSLKPGAAYEQYF. CDR3 sequence (DNA): TGTGCCAGCAGCTTGAAACCAGGGGCCGCCTACGAGCAGTACTTC.

Only one count was recorded for this clone. The gene calls are TRBV7-2 and TRBJ2-7; tentatively, D is TRBD2 (7 bases). CDR3 length: 14 amino acids. CDR1 is SGHTA, CDR2 FQGNSA, per germline. The V end lost 8 bases, the J end lost 5 bases, and 19 bases lay between the germline ends. The CDR3 loop reads CASAIRGGPNEQYF. Here the CDR3 DNA reads TGTGCCAGCGCTATTAGGGGGGGCCCCAACGAGCAGTACTTC.

This rearrangement joins TRBV27 to TRBJ1-2; 11 bases are a match to TRBD1. With 2 bases clipped from V and 7 bases from J, the junction kept 6 bases outside the gene matches. Germline V gives CDR1 MNHEY, CDR2 SMNVEV (reference sequence). This CDR3 spans 15 amino acids. The CDR3 loop is CASSLVWGQGGGYTF. Here the CDR3 DNA reads TGTGCCAGCAGTTTAGTTTGGGGACAGGGGGGTGGCTACACCTTC.

The chain employs TRBV5-1 and TRBJ1-1; 9 bases align to TRBD1. This CDR3 is built from 16 residues. The junction had 7 bases not matched to a gene; V was cut back by 0 bases and J by 4 bases. CDR1 is SGHRS and CDR2 is YFSETQ in the germline V gene. CDR3 sequence (DNA): TGCGCCAGCAGCTTGGACCCGACAGGGGGAGGCACTGAAGCTTTCTTT. This encodes CASSLDPTGGGTEAFF.

The rearrangement uses TRBV10-3 and TRBJ1-5; no firm D call. Germline CDR1 reads ENHRY; CDR2 reads SYGVKD. The V end was cut by 0 bases, the J end by 4 bases, with 10 bases between. This CDR3 is 15 amino acids long. The chain's CDR3 is CAISESRESNQPQHF. The CDR3 DNA follows: TGTGCCATCAGTGAGTCTAGGGAGAGTAATCAGCCCCAGCATTTT.

The chain employs TRBV3-1 (or the pseudogene TRBV3-2) and TRBJ2-5, with D maybe TRBD2 (5 bases). CDR3 size: 15 residues. V dropped 1 base and J dropped 4 bases, with 13 bases sitting between them. Germline V lookup: CDR1 LGHDT, CDR2 YNNKEL (reference sequence). CDR3 bases: TGTGCCAGCAGCCAAGTATGGAGCGGCCCAGAGACCCAGTACTTC. Translating gives CASSQVWSGPETQYF.

V is TRBV5-1 and J is TRBJ2-3, with 9 bases identical to TRBD2. The V gene's germline CDR1 is SGHRS and CDR2 YFSETQ. The V segment lost 4 bases and the J segment 0 bases; nucleotides outside the gene matches: 3. The CDR3 is made up of 15 amino acids. The CDR3 is CASSASGASTDTQYF. The CDR3 coding sequence is TGCGCCAGCAGCGCTAGCGGGGCTAGCACAGATACGCAGTATTTT.

The chain joins TRBV19 to TRBJ2-2; 7 bases line up with TRBD1. This CDR3 has 17 residues. Unmatched junction bases numbered 17, after V lost 7 bases and J lost 6 bases. The germline gives CDR1 LNHDA, CDR2 SQIVND (reference sequence). Here the CDR3 DNA reads TGTGCCAGTACCGACATGTTGGAAACAGGGGATGCCGGGGAGCTGTTTTTT. Translating it yields CASTDMLETGDAGELFF.

This chain connects TRBV30 to TRBJ2-6, with 9 nucleotides matching TRBD2. The CDR3 length is 15 residues. The junction had 0 bases not matched to a gene; V was cut back by 1 base and J by 2 bases. Per the germline V gene, CDR1 is GTSNPN and CDR2 is SVGIG (reference sequence). CDR3 loop: CAWSGTSAGANVLTF. CDR3 bases: TGTGCCTGGAGTGGGACTAGCGCTGGGGCCAACGTCCTGACTTTC.

The table lists this clone with a count of one. This chain connects TRBV6-1 to TRBJ1-5; D is unclear. V dropped 1 base and J dropped 3 bases, with 10 bases sitting between them. From germline, CDR1 is MNHNS and CDR2 SASEGT. The CDR3 totals 15 residues. The CDR3 reads CASSEGQKPNQPQHF. CDR3 coding DNA: TGTGCCAGCAGTGAAGGGCAGAAACCCAATCAGCCCCAGCATTTT.

V is TRBV5-5 and J is TRBJ2-2, with D unclear. The CDR3 totals 16 residues. V lost 6 bases and J 1 base, leaving 16 bases between the germline ends. Germline lookup yields CDR1 SGHKS and CDR2 YYEKEE (reference sequence). CDR3 loop: CASTRLVYRNTGELFF. The DNA of the CDR3 is TGTGCCAGCACCCGATTGGTCTACCGGAACACCGGGGAGCTGTTTTTT.

This chain links TRBV3-1 (or the pseudogene TRBV3-2) with TRBJ1-1, with D perhaps matching TRBD1 (5 bases). This CDR3 spans 14 amino acids. Germline-derived CDR1 and CDR2 are LGHDT and YNNKEL (reference sequence). Trimming pared 4 bases from V and 3 bases from J, leaving 12 bases between. The CDR3 reads CASSRGGGYTEAFF. CDR3 coding DNA: TGTGCCAGCAGCCGCGGGGGGGGTTACACTGAAGCTTTCTTT.

This clone has just a few counts. The chain joins TRBV27 to TRBJ2-7, with D possibly TRBD2 on 6 matching bases. The CDR3 runs to 14 residues. V lost 4 bases to trimming and J lost 1 base, with 11 bases between them. Per germline, CDR1 MNHEY and CDR2 SMNVEV (reference sequence). The CDR3 loop is CASSSGTDSYEQYF. The CDR3 coding sequence is TGTGCCAGCAGTTCCGGGACTGATTCCTACGAGCAGTACTTC.